The rows below give T cell receptor beta chains drawn from one sample of a study of cytomegalovirus exposure and HLA in healthy donors. Profiled with immunoSEQ multiplex PCR; TCRdb holds only in-frame clones, not every one. Seen here are 95,000 to 100,000 clones, about four fifths observed once, and the top ten hold about 1.9%. The sequenced sample was PBMCs. The source is a woman in her forties in good health and CMV-seronegative. Each CDR3 is given with its conserved first and last residue. D genes are given only for firm matches. Clone size is given for some rows only: seen once, a few or many times, or a class if the clone is expanded.

>TRBD2|TRBJ2-3|once|TRBV5-1
TGCGCCAGCAGCTTGGCTAGCGGGAGTTATGTGAGCACAGATACGCAGTATTTT
CASSLASGSYVSTDTQYF
>TRBD1|TRBJ1-4|.|TRBV10-2
TGCGCCAGCAGTGAAGGACAGGGTGGTGAAAAACTGTTTTTT
CASSEGQGGEKLFF
>TRBD1|TRBJ2-7|.|TRBV19
TGTGCCAGTAGTACACAGGGGTCCGCCACCTACGAGCAGTACTTC
CASSTQGSATYEQYF
>.|TRBJ1-2|.|TRBV27
TGTGCCACCCGGGGCGGGGGAACCGGCTACACCTTC
CATRGGGTGYTF
>.|TRBJ1-5|.|TRBV6-1
TGTGCCAGCAGTGCGGAGGAGCCCCAGCATTTT
CASSAEEPQHF
>TRBD1|TRBJ2-1|.|TRBV10-1
TGCGCCAGCAGCGAGAGATACGGGACAGACCTCGTAAGTGAGCAGTTCTTC
CASSERYGTDLVSEQFF
>TRBD1|TRBJ2-7|.|TRBV5-1
TGCGCCAGCAGCCAAGGGACAGGGGGCGCGGGGGAGCAGTACTTC
CASSQGTGGAGEQYF
>.|TRBJ2-1|.|TRBV14
TGTGCCAGCAGCGGCCGGTGGGGGACTGGTAATGAGCAGTTCTTC
CASSGRWGTGNEQFF
>TRBD1|TRBJ2-7|.|TRBV19
TGTGCCAGTAGTGCCCTGACAGGGGATCACTACGAGCAGTACTTC
CASSALTGDHYEQYF
>.|TRBJ2-7|.|TRBV19
TGTGCCAGTAGTATAGAATATCAGGGGAACGAGCAGTACTTC
CASSIEYQGNEQYF
>.|TRBJ2-3|.|TRBV11-3
TGTGCCAGCAGCCGTGGTCTAAACCTCGCCACAGATACGCAGTATTTT
CASSRGLNLATDTQYF
>TRBD2|TRBJ2-7|.|TRBV7-9
TGTTCCAGCAGCAACTTAGCGGGAGGATTTTACGAGCAGTACTTC
CSSSNLAGGFYEQYF
>.|TRBJ2-7|.|TRBV28
TGTGCCAGCAGTTCGCACACCCCCTACGAGCAGTACTTC
CASSSHTPYEQYF
>.|TRBJ2-7|.|TRBV7-3
TGTGCCAGCAGCTTGAGGGCAATATACGAGCAGTACTTC
CASSLRAIYEQYF
>TRBD1|TRBJ2-7|.|TRBV9
TGTGCCAGCAGCGTAGAGATTGGGACAGTGTACGAGCAGTACTTC
CASSVEIGTVYEQYF
>.|TRBJ1-1|.|TRBV9
TGTGCCAGCAGCGGGAGGAACACTGAAGCTTTCTTT
CASSGRNTEAFF
>TRBD1|TRBJ2-7|.|TRBV7-2
TGTGCCAGCAGCTTAGGCGACAGGGGCAACGAGCAGTACTTC
CASSLGDRGNEQYF
>.|TRBJ2-2|.|TRBV9
TGTGCCAGCAACCGGGGGACTTCCGCGAACACCGGGGAGCTGTTTTTT
CASNRGTSANTGELFF
>.|TRBJ2-7|.|TRBV12-5
TGTGCTAGTGGTCCCCACTTTTGGCGGGATCCCTACGAGCAGTACTTC
CASGPHFWRDPYEQYF
>TRBD2|TRBJ2-7|.|TRBV15
TGTGCCACCAGCAGACCCGGACTAGCGGGATCCCATTCCTACGAGCAGTACTTC
CATSRPGLAGSHSYEQYF
>TRBD1|TRBJ2-1|.|TRBV9
TGTGCCAGCAGCGTAACAGGGGGCAATGAGCAGTTCTTC
CASSVTGGNEQFF
>.|TRBJ2-1|once|TRBV10-2
TGCGCCAGCAGAGATTCCGGACTATGGGTCTACAATGAGCAGTTCTTC
CASRDSGLWVYNEQFF
>TRBD1|TRBJ2-1|.|TRBV5-1
TGCGCCAGCAGTAGACAGGGGGCGCCCCCCAATTCCTACAATGAGCAGTTCTTC
CASSRQGAPPNSYNEQFF
>.|TRBJ2-7|few|TRBV9
TGTGCCAGCAGCCCCGAACACTCGGCGGTCTACGAGCAGTACTTC
CASSPEHSAVYEQYF
>TRBD1|TRBJ1-2|few|TRBV7-8
TGTGCCAGCAGCCGAGGGGACAGCGCATATGGCTACACCTTC
CASSRGDSAYGYTF
>.|TRBJ1-2|few|TRBV7-9
TGTTCCAGCAGCCCCCACCTCCGGGGAGATGGCTACACCTTC
CSSSPHLRGDGYTF
>TRBD1|TRBJ2-7|.|TRBV10-1
TGCGCCAGCAGTGAGTCCGGGACAGGGAACTACGAGCAGTACTTC
CASSESGTGNYEQYF
>TRBD2|TRBJ2-3|.|TRBV7-3
TGTGCCAGCAGCCCCCTTTCCCCTAGCGGGGTAGATACGCAGTATTTT
CASSPLSPSGVDTQYF
>.|TRBJ2-3|.|TRBV4-2
TGTGCCAGCAGCCAAGGGGATACGGGGGGCACAGATACGCAGTATTTT
CASSQGDTGGTDTQYF
>.|TRBJ2-5|.|TRBV4-1
TGCGCCAGCAGCCAAGCACAGGACCAAGAGACCCAGTACTTC
CASSQAQDQETQYF
>.|TRBJ2-6|.|TRBV19
TGTGCCAGTAGTATCCCCCATTCTGGGGCCAACGTCCTGACTTTC
CASSIPHSGANVLTF
>TRBD1|TRBJ1-4|.|TRBV6-5
TGTGCCAGCAGTTACGTCAGGGGGGAAAAACTGTTTTTT
CASSYVRGEKLFF
>.|TRBJ2-3|.|TRBV7-8
TGTGCCAGCAGCTTAAAGGGGACTGGCACAGATACGCAGTATTTT
CASSLKGTGTDTQYF
>TRBD1|TRBJ1-1|.|TRBV5-4
TGTGCCAGCAGCCACCGGGACAGCAACACTGAAGCTTTCTTT
CASSHRDSNTEAFF
>.|TRBJ1-2|few|TRBV7-8
TGTGCCAGCAGCTTAGACCAGAACTATGGCTACACCTTC
CASSLDQNYGYTF
>.|TRBJ2-7|.|TRBV5-1
TGCGCCAGCAGCCGGTCTAGCGACTACGAGCAGTACTTC
CASSRSSDYEQYF
>.|TRBJ1-5|.|TRBV4-1
TGCGCCAGCAGCCAAGACGACAGTGCCTATCAGCCCCAGCATTTT
CASSQDDSAYQPQHF
>TRBD1|TRBJ1-4|.|TRBV19
TGTGCCAGTAGTTTTCGGACAGGAGCCAAAAAACTGTTTTTT
CASSFRTGAKKLFF
>.|TRBJ1-6|.|TRBV7-3
TGCGCCAGCAGCTTGCAGGGGAAGTTTAATTCACCCCTCCACTTT
CASSLQGKFNSPLHF
>TRBD2|TRBJ2-2|.|TRBV6-5
TGTGCCAGCAGTTACGAACTAGCGGGGGGGCTGGGGGAGCTGTTTTTT
CASSYELAGGLGELFF
>.|TRBJ2-3|.|TRBV11-2
TGTGCCAGCAGCTTAGCTCAGTTCACAGATACGCAGTATTTT
CASSLAQFTDTQYF
>TRBD2|TRBJ2-6|once|TRBV28
TGTGCCAGCAGGCAACCGGGACTAGCGGCCTCCTCTGGGGCCAACGTCCTGACTTTC
CASRQPGLAASSGANVLTF
>.|TRBJ1-6|.|TRBV4-3
TGCGCCAGCAGCCAAGAGTGGGAGGAGAGCGGGACACCCCTCCACTTT
CASSQEWEESGTPLHF
>TRBD2|TRBJ2-1|.|TRBV6-5
TGTGCCAGCAGGGGAGCGGGGTACAATGAGCAGTTCTTC
CASRGAGYNEQFF
>TRBD1|TRBJ1-5|.|TRBV7-9
TGTTCCAGCAGCTTAAACAGGGGGCAGCCCCAGCATTTT
CSSSLNRGQPQHF
>TRBD1|TRBJ2-2|.|TRBV29-1
TGCAGCGTGGCAGGACAGGGGCGGAACACCGGGGAGCTGTTTTTT
CSVAGQGRNTGELFF
>.|TRBJ1-1|.|TRBV5-1
TGCGCCAGCAGCTTGGCGAGGAACACTGAAGCTTTCTTT
CASSLARNTEAFF
>TRBD2|TRBJ2-3|.|TRBV18
TGTGCCAGCTCCCCAGGTTTGGGAGGGATAAGCACAGATACGCAGTATTTT
CASSPGLGGISTDTQYF